These 14 T cell receptor beta chains were sequenced from one sample in a study of blood T cell repertoires in COVID-19. Produced via immunoSEQ multiplex PCR; TCRdb's table is partial and in-frame only. The repertoire holds around 250,000 clones, 80% to 85% seen once, with about 1.5% in the top ten. Sequencing used peripheral blood. The receptors stem from a woman between 35 and 50 years old who had recovered from COVID-19.

The chain combines TRBV5-1 with TRBJ2-6, with a possible D match to TRBD2 (5 bases). The CDR3 spans 15 residues. Trimming shortened V by 5 bases and J by 0 bases, and 9 bases separated the two germline ends. CDR1 is SGHRS and CDR2 is YFSETQ in the germline V gene. CDR3 region: CASRRVFSGANVLTF. CDR3 nucleotide sequence: TGCGCCAGCAGGCGGGTTTTCTCTGGGGCCAACGTCCTGACTTTC.

This clone has just a few counts. The rearrangement links TRBV4-2 to TRBJ2-1, with D possibly being TRBD1 (6 bases). CDR1 and CDR2 (germline): LGHNA, YNFKEQ. Trimming cost V 2 bases and J 1 base, with 15 bases left between them. CDR3 length equals 17 residues. CDR3 region: CASSQLTGSGSYNEQFF. The CDR3 DNA is TGTGCCAGCAGCCAACTGACAGGATCTGGGTCCTACAATGAGCAGTTCTTC.

This clone turned up a few times. The chain couples TRBV5-5 to TRBJ2-1, with D possibly being TRBD1 (5 bases). Germline V gene sequence: CDR1 SGHKS, CDR2 YYEKEE (reference sequence). The CDR3 sequence is 15 residues long. Trimming removed 2 bases at V and 8 bases at J, with 17 bases between. The CDR3 region has the DNA TGTGCCAGCAGCTTTTCCGGCAGGGATCGAGATGAGCAGTTCTTC. This codes for CASSFSGRDRDEQFF.

The rearrangement links TRBV5-1 to TRBJ1-2, with 8 positions matching TRBD1. CDR3 length: 17 residues. Germline CDR1 is SGHRS and CDR2 is YFSETQ. Unmatched junction bases numbered 13, after V lost 0 bases and J lost 6 bases. The CDR3 loop reads CASSLDGQGGGYHGYTF. CDR3 DNA: TGCGCCAGCAGCTTGGATGGACAGGGCGGTGGTTATCATGGCTACACCTTC.

V and J are TRBV4-1 and TRBJ1-1, with TRBD1 identical over 7 bases. The CDR3 runs 14 residues. The germline gives CDR1 MGHRA, CDR2 YSYEKL. V was clipped by 3 bases and J by 5 bases; unmatched bases: 6. This CDR3 is CASSHNRGGTEAFF. In nucleotides, the CDR3 is TGCGCCAGCAGCCACAACAGGGGTGGTACTGAAGCTTTCTTT.

This chain connects TRBV27 to TRBJ1-2, with D possibly being TRBD1 (5 bases). The CDR3 is made up of 15 amino acids. The ends were cut back, 6 bases at V and 3 bases at J, with 17 bases in the middle. The germline CDR1 and CDR2 sequences are MNHEY and SMNVEV (reference sequence). CDR3 amino acids: CASRRYSQAYYGYTF. The CDR3 bases are TGTGCCAGCAGGCGCTACTCACAGGCATACTATGGCTACACCTTC.

The chain has TRBV30 and TRBJ2-2; 7 bases fit TRBD1. Per the germline V gene, CDR1 is GTSNPN and CDR2 is SVGIG (reference sequence). V dropped 0 bases and J dropped 5; count of bases not matched to a gene: 6. This CDR3 contains 15 residues. CDR3 sequence: CAWSVVPGQTGELFF. DNA for the CDR3: TGTGCCTGGAGTGTAGTCCCGGGACAGACCGGGGAGCTGTTTTTT.

The rearrangement uses TRBV9 and TRBJ2-7; D is perhaps TRBD2 (5 bases). The length of the CDR3 is 13 residues. V lost 0 bases and J lost 7, with 11 bases in between. Germline V gene sequence: CDR1 SGDLS, CDR2 YYNGEE. CDR3 in DNA: TGTGCCAGCAGCGTAGAGGTCTCGGGGGAGCAGTACTTC. This gives the protein CASSVEVSGEQYF.

J is TRBJ1-2 and V is TRBV5-1, with a possible D match to TRBD1 (6 bases). The CDR3 is 15 amino acids. Germline assignment: CDR1 SGHRS and CDR2 YFSETQ. Trimming shortened V by 0 bases and J by 3 bases, and 12 bases separated the two germline ends. CDR3 amino acids: CASSLGDTEYYGYTF. CDR3 nucleotide sequence: TGCGCCAGCAGCTTGGGGGACACCGAATACTATGGCTACACCTTC.

The chain carries TRBV3-1 (or the pseudogene TRBV3-2) and TRBJ2-7; possibly TRBD2 for D (5 bases). Between the trimmed V and J ends, which lost 4 bases and 6 bases, there was a span of 13 bases. Germline V gene data show CDR1 as LGHDT and CDR2 as YNNKEL (reference sequence). This CDR3 has 13 amino acids. CDR3 loop: CASSRTSNSEQYF. Written as DNA, the CDR3 is TGTGCCAGCAGCCGAACTAGTAACTCCGAGCAGTACTTC.

This clone was observed a handful of times. This chain joins TRBV18 and TRBJ1-3, with no clear D. Germline values: CDR1 KGHSH, CDR2 LQKENI. The CDR3 spans 14 residues. V shed 3 bases and J shed 0 bases, with 6 bases lying between them. DNA of the CDR3: TGTGCCAGCTCACCTGCCAGCTCTGGAAACACCATATATTTT. It codes for CASSPASSGNTIYF. The whole variable domain, remainder taken from reference TRBV18 and TRBJ1-3, is NAGVMQNPRHLVRRRGQEARLRCSPMKGHSHVYWYRQLPEEGLKFMVYLQKENIIDESGMPKERFSAEFPKEGPSILRIQQVVRGDSAAYFCASSPASSGNTIYFGEGSWLTVV.

This clone occurred once. DNA of the CDR3: TGCGCCAGCAGCTTAAACAGGGGCTACGAGCAGTACTTC. Protein product: CASSLNRGYEQYF. The chain uses TRBV5-1 and TRBJ2-7; 7 bases match TRBD1. After removal of 2 bases from V and 3 bases from J, the junction contained 2 bases not matched to a gene. The CDR3 consists of 13 residues. In germline, CDR1 is SGHRS, CDR2 YFSETQ. The full variable domain, in which reference TRBV5-1 and TRBJ2-7 provide the parts outside the CDR3, is KAGVTQTPRYLIKTRGQQVTLSCSPISGHRSVSWYQQTPGQGLQFLFEYFSETQRNKGNFPGRFSGRQFSNSRSEMNVSTLELGDSALYLCASSLNRGYEQYFGPGTRLTVT.

This chain uses TRBV12-5 with TRBJ2-1; no reliable D call. Per germline, CDR1 LGHNT and CDR2 FRNRAP. V gave up 2 bases and J gave up 3 bases, with 5 bases separating them. The CDR3 totals 13 residues. This CDR3 reads CASGLNNYNEQFF. In nucleotides, the CDR3 is TGTGCTAGTGGTTTGAACAACTACAATGAGCAGTTCTTC.

V is TRBV19 and J is TRBJ1-1; 10 bases agree with TRBD1. Per the germline V gene, CDR1 is LNHDA and CDR2 is SQIVND (reference sequence). V lost 10 bases, J lost 5 bases, and 16 bases stayed unmatched. This CDR3 region has 16 residues. CDR3 sequence: CATHPGQGMGGTEAFF. DNA for the CDR3: TGTGCCACCCACCCGGGACAGGGGATGGGAGGGACTGAAGCTTTCTTT.